The 20 T cell receptor beta chains presented below share a single source sample, sequenced in a study of cytomegalovirus exposure and HLA in healthy donors. PCR used 60 Vbeta primers and 13 Jbeta primers. The repertoire was sequenced with immunoSEQ multiplex PCR; TCRdb's copy has only in-frame clones and lacks some. The repertoire holds approximately 53,000 clones, with over 70% as singletons. Sequencing was performed on PBMCs. The receptors stem from a man in his thirties or forties in good health and CMV-seropositive.

The genes are TRBV20-1 and TRBJ2-1; no clear D gene. Germline V gene sequence: CDR1 DFQATT, CDR2 SNEGSKA (reference sequence). This CDR3 contains 11 residues. V was clipped by 3 bases and J by 5 bases, with 5 bases between them. CDR3 sequence: CSASANNEQFF. In nucleotides, the CDR3 is TGCAGTGCTAGCGCTAACAATGAGCAGTTCTTC.

The rearrangement links TRBV13 to TRBJ2-7, with 15 bases lining up with TRBD2. The CDR3 length is 16 residues. After removal of 5 bases from V and 7 bases from J, the junction contained 9 bases not matched to a gene. CDR1 and CDR2 from the germline V gene are PRHDT and FYEKMQ (reference sequence). In DNA form, the CDR3 reads TGTGCCAGCAGCCTGCGGACTAGCGGGGGGGTAGGGGAGCAGTACTTC. Protein product: CASSLRTSGGVGEQYF.

V is TRBV4-1 and J is TRBJ1-1; D is perhaps TRBD1 (5 bases). This CDR3 has 14 residues. Trimming left V 2 bases short and J 2 bases short, with 9 bases between. Germline lookup yields CDR1 MGHRA and CDR2 YSYEKL. CDR3 DNA: TGCGCCAGCAGCCAACCGGGGGGAAACACTGAAGCTTTCTTT. This sequence encodes CASSQPGGNTEAFF.

The CDR3 loop reads CASSGRQTSTDTQYF. CDR3 in DNA: TGTGCCAGTAGCGGCAGGCAAACTAGCACAGATACGCAGTATTTT. V gene TRBV19 combines with J gene TRBJ2-3; unclear D gene. In germline, CDR1 is LNHDA, CDR2 SQIVND (reference sequence). Trimming shortened V by 6 bases and J by 0 bases, and 13 bases separated the two germline ends. The CDR3 totals 15 residues.

The rearrangement uses TRBV6-5 and TRBJ1-4; 7 nucleotides match TRBD1. The germline V gene encodes CDR1 MNHEY and CDR2 SVGAGI. With 6 bases clipped from V and 5 bases from J, the junction kept 3 bases outside the gene matches. This CDR3 contains 13 residues. In DNA, the CDR3 is TGTGCCAGCAGCTTGACAGGGAATGAAAAACTGTTTTTT. Translated, it gives CASSLTGNEKLFF.

The chain carries TRBV7-2 and TRBJ2-7, with a weak D call TRBD2 (6 bases). The V end lost 0 bases, the J end lost 6 bases, and 12 bases lay between the germline ends. This CDR3 has 14 residues. Looked up from germline, CDR1 is SGHTA and CDR2 is FQGNSA. The CDR3 DNA sequence: TGTGCCAGCAGCTTAGCCCGTGGGACTTTCGAGCAGTACTTC. This codes for CASSLARGTFEQYF.

The V and J genes are TRBV19 and TRBJ2-4, with a weak D call TRBD1 (6 bases). Germline loops: CDR1 LNHDA, CDR2 SQIVND (reference sequence). The CDR3 runs to 17 residues. Trimming left V 5 bases short and J 2 bases short, with 19 bases between. The CDR3 protein is CASSPLGGGAPKNIQYF. The CDR3 DNA reads as TGTGCCAGTAGTCCCCTGGGTGGGGGCGCCCCCAAAAACATTCAGTACTTC.

The rearrangement joins TRBV29-1 to TRBJ1-4; D is perhaps TRBD1 (5 bases). Trimming shortened V by 2 bases and J by 7 bases, and 11 bases separated the two germline ends. Germline CDR1 is SQVTM and CDR2 is ANQGSEA. This CDR3 spans 13 amino acids. The CDR3 bases are TGCAGCGTTGAAATAGGGGCCGGTGAAAAACTGTTTTTT. Amino acids: CSVEIGAGEKLFF. Based on the CDR3 plus reference TRBV29-1 and TRBJ1-4, the full variable domain is SAVISQKPSRDICQRGTSLTIQCQVDSQVTMMFWYRQQPGQSLTLIATANQGSEATYESGFVIDKFPISRPNLTFSTLTVSNMSPEDSSIYLCSVEIGAGEKLFFGSGTQLSVL.

The chain has TRBV6-5 and TRBJ2-1; 7 nucleotides align to TRBD1. This CDR3 has 12 amino acids. V was pared by 5 bases and J by 12 bases, with 7 bases of the junction left unmatched. Germline CDR1 and CDR2: MNHEY and SVGAGI. The CDR3 DNA follows: TGTGCCAGCAGTCTGAGACAGGGCCGGCAGTTCTTC. Amino acid sequence: CASSLRQGRQFF.

V is TRBV9 and J is TRBJ1-2; no firm D call. There are 15 residues in the CDR3. Trimming left V 3 bases short and J 1 base short, with 13 bases between. Germline CDR1 reads SGDLS; CDR2 reads YYNGEE. The CDR3 nucleotides are TGTGCCAGCAGCGCTGAGGTTGGGAGTAACTATGGCTACACCTTC. This encodes CASSAEVGSNYGYTF. Drawing the rest from reference TRBV9 and TRBJ1-2, the complete variable domain is DSGVTQTPKHLITATGQRVTLRCSPRSGDLSVYWYQQSLDQGLQFLIQYYNGEERAKGNILERFSAQQFPDLHSELNLSSLELGDSALYFCASSAEVGSNYGYTFGSGTRLTVV.

The chain links TRBV7-9 to TRBJ2-5; D perhaps matches TRBD2 (6 bases). The CDR3 runs 15 residues. Trimming pared 0 bases from V and 7 bases from J, leaving 15 bases between. CDR1 is SEHNR and CDR2 is FQNEAQ in the germline V gene (reference sequence). The CDR3 loop is CASSLASASVSTQYF. CDR3 bases: TGTGCCAGCAGCTTAGCGTCCGCTAGCGTCTCGACCCAGTACTTC.

This clone was detected once. The chain carries TRBV5-1 and TRBJ2-2, with 9 bases lining up with TRBD1. The junction had 4 bases not matched to a gene; V was cut back by 3 bases and J by 4 bases. The germline V gene encodes CDR1 SGHRS and CDR2 YFSETQ. CDR3 length: 15 amino acids. CDR3 in amino acids: CASSSGQGSTGELFF. CDR3 nucleotide sequence: TGCGCCAGCAGCTCGGGACAGGGAAGCACCGGGGAGCTGTTTTTT.

The chain couples TRBV10-2 to TRBJ1-2; no clear D. The V end was cut by 7 bases, the J end by 6 bases, with 15 bases between. The CDR3 has 13 amino acids. CDR1 and CDR2 from the germline V gene are WSHSY and SAAADI. The CDR3 DNA sequence: TGCGCCAGCACAGCGACCTTCTCGGATGGCTACACCTTC. Its protein is CASTATFSDGYTF.

The chain links TRBV11-2 to TRBJ2-1; a weak D match, TRBD2 (5 bases). The germline gives CDR1 SGHAT, CDR2 FQNNGV. This CDR3 is 15 amino acids long. Trimming cost V 5 bases and J 0 bases, with 11 bases left between them. CDR3 in DNA: TGTGCCAGCAGCCCCGCGGGTACCTCCTACAATGAGCAGTTCTTC. As protein: CASSPAGTSYNEQFF.

This clone was seen a handful of times. CDR3 DNA sequence: TGTGCCAGCAGTTTCCCCGCGGACAGGGCCTACTTAGAGACCCAGTACTTC. As protein: CASSFPADRAYLETQYF. V gene TRBV28 combines with J gene TRBJ2-5; 8 nucleotides line up with TRBD1. Trimming removed 3 bases from V and 4 bases from J; junction bases left unmatched: 13. Germline V gene lookup returns CDR1 MDHEN and CDR2 SYDVKM. The CDR3 is made up of 17 amino acids.

The chain carries TRBV10-3 and TRBJ1-5; a weak D match, TRBD1 (6 bases). Germline V gene data show CDR1 as ENHRY and CDR2 as SYGVKD. V dropped 2 bases and J dropped 3 bases, with 8 bases sitting between them. The CDR3 contains 14 residues. The CDR3, as DNA: TGTGCCATCAGTGAGGGACAGCACAATCAGCCCCAGCATTTT. It is translated as CAISEGQHNQPQHF.

CDR3 DNA: TGTGCCAGCAGCCCAACTACCCTATATGGCTACACCTTC. It codes for CASSPTTLYGYTF. The chain links TRBV11-2 to TRBJ1-2; no clear D. Germline V lookup: CDR1 SGHAT, CDR2 FQNNGV. V lost 5 bases and J 5 bases, leaving 12 bases between the germline ends. The CDR3 consists of 13 residues. Complete variable domain (other parts from reference TRBV11-2 and TRBJ1-2): EAGVAQSPRYKIIEKRQSVAFWCNPISGHATLYWYQQILGQGPKLLIQFQNNGVVDDSQLPKDRFSAERLKGVDSTLKIQPAKLEDSAVYLCASSPTTLYGYTFGSGTRLTVV.

In nucleotides, the CDR3 is TGTGCCAGCAGCCCTGGCAGTCGCGGTAGCTATGGCTACACCTTC. Translated: CASSPGSRGSYGYTF. The genes are TRBV27 and TRBJ1-2; no clear D gene. From germline, CDR1 is MNHEY and CDR2 SMNVEV (reference sequence). V was clipped by 6 bases and J by 4 bases, with 18 bases between them. The CDR3 has 15 residues.

The rearrangement uses TRBV5-1 and TRBJ1-1; 10 nucleotides match TRBD1. There are 13 residues in the CDR3. Germline values: CDR1 SGHRS, CDR2 YFSETQ. With V trimmed by 5 bases and J by 4 bases, 2 bases remained unmatched. The CDR3 loop is CASRRQGATEAFF. In DNA form, the CDR3 reads TGCGCCAGCAGGCGACAGGGGGCCACTGAAGCTTTCTTT.

This chain joins TRBV15 and TRBJ1-2; D is uncertain. In germline, CDR1 is LNHNV, CDR2 YYDKDF (reference sequence). The CDR3 has 14 amino acids. Trimming took off 0 bases at V and 2 bases at J, with 7 bases between the two ends. CDR3 amino acids: CATSREIGNYGYTF. Here the CDR3 DNA reads TGTGCCACCAGCAGAGAGATCGGGAACTATGGCTACACCTTC.